A selection of T cell receptor beta chains follows, all from one sample in a study of CD8 T cells in ankylosing spondylitis. MiXCR, run by TCRdb on the 5' RACE reads, gives a single entry per CDR3 protein. The table includes about 240,000 distinct CDR3 sequences, over 8.5% detected once. The specimen was blood, either unsorted or a sorted T cell fraction (not recorded which). These receptors all come from a male donor with ankylosing spondylitis or in good health (not recorded which). Both conserved end residues are part of each CDR3. D genes are given only for firm matches. Clone size is given for some rows only: seen once, a few or many times, or a class if the clone is expanded.

>once|TRBJ2-1|TRBD1|TRBV7-2
CASSDRTGYSEQFF
TGTGCCAGCAGCGACCGGACAGGATACAGTGAGCAGTTCTTC
>many|TRBJ2-1|.|TRBV15
CATKGPNEQFF
TGTGCCACGAAGGGCCCGAATGAGCAGTTCTTC
>few|TRBJ2-5|.|TRBV27
CASSLSAGEEETQYF
TGTGCCAGCAGTTTAAGCGCAGGGGAGGAGGAGACCCAGTACTTC
>many|TRBJ2-2|TRBD1|TRBV12-3/TRBV12-4
CASSEPGQPNTGELFF
TGTGCCAGCAGTGAACCGGGACAGCCGAACACCGGGGAGCTGTTTTTT
>.|TRBJ2-3|.|TRBV7-8
CASSLNTAGTQKTDTQYF
TGTGCCAGCAGCTTAAATACTGCCGGGACTCAAAAAACAGATACGCAGTATTTT
>.|TRBJ2-4|.|TRBV7-2
CASSQGHLAKNIQYF
TGTGCCAGCAGCCAGGGACATCTAGCCAAAAACATTCAGTACTTC
>many|TRBJ2-3|TRBD1|TRBV6-5
CASSSTGWADTQYF
TGTGCCAGCAGTTCGACAGGGTGGGCAGATACGCAGTATTTT
>.|TRBJ1-3|.|TRBV7-9
CASSLPLQGRTGNTIYF
TGTGCCAGCAGCCTCCCCCTACAGGGTCGAACTGGAAACACCATATATTTT
>many|TRBJ2-3|.|TRBV5-1
CASSLHGRTDTQYF
TGCGCCAGCAGCTTGCACGGCCGCACAGATACGCAGTATTTT
>few|TRBJ1-2|.|TRBV5-1
CASSPLLSNYGYTF
TGCGCCAGCAGCCCCCTCCTTTCTAACTATGGCTACACCTTC
>.|TRBJ1-1|.|TRBV4-1
CASSTSPGAEGTEAFF
TGCGCCAGCAGCACGAGCCCGGGGGCAGAGGGCACTGAAGCTTTCTTT
>.|TRBJ1-1|.|TRBV19
CASSASGTPNTEAFF
TGTGCCAGTAGTGCTTCCGGGACACCGAACACTGAAGCTTTCTTT
>few|TRBJ2-1|TRBD2|TRBV7-9
CASSPAGTYNEQFF
TGTGCCAGCAGCCCAGCGGGGACCTACAATGAGCAGTTCTTC
>many|TRBJ1-2|TRBD1|TRBV9
CASSAHQTGGSGYTF
TGTGCCAGCAGCGCTCACCAGACAGGGGGGTCTGGCTACACCTTC
>many|TRBJ1-2|.|TRBV7-9
CASSLVTDDGYGYTF
TGTGCCAGCAGCTTAGTCACAGATGATGGCTATGGCTACACCTTC
>many|TRBJ2-2|.|TRBV6-5
CASSYSEGNTGELFF
TGTGCCAGCAGTTATTCTGAGGGGAACACCGGGGAGCTGTTTTTT
>many|TRBJ2-5|TRBD2|TRBV5-1
CASSLRSSGGETQYF
TGCGCCAGCAGCTTAAGATCTAGCGGGGGAGAGACCCAGTACTTC
>many|TRBJ1-1|.|TRBV20-1
CSARRIGNTEAFF
TGCAGTGCTAGACGGATAGGGAACACTGAAGCTTTCTTT
>many|TRBJ2-7|TRBD2|TRBV27
CASPGLGLAGKGYEQYF
TGTGCCAGTCCCGGATTAGGACTAGCGGGAAAAGGCTACGAGCAGTACTTC
>many|TRBJ2-7|TRBD2|TRBV20-1
CSAIRSGGYSYEQYF
TGCAGTGCTATTCGTAGCGGGGGATACTCCTACGAGCAGTACTTC
>many|TRBJ2-1|.|TRBV5-1
CASSLADAYNEQFF
TGCGCCAGCAGCTTGGCGGATGCTTACAATGAGCAGTTCTTC
>many|TRBJ2-3|.|TRBV29-1
CSVSRPLTDTQYF
TGCAGCGTTAGCAGGCCCCTCACAGATACGCAGTATTTT